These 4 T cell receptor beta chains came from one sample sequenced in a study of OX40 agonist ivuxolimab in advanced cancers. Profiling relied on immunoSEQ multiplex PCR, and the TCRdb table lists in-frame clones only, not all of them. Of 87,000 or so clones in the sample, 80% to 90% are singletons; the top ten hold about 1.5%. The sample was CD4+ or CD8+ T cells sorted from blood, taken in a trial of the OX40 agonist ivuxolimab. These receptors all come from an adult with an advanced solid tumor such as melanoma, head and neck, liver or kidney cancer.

The CDR3 bases are TGTGCCACCGGAGAGGCGTTCAATCAGCCCCAGCATTTT. Its translation is CATGEAFNQPQHF. This rearrangement joins TRBV6-5 to TRBJ1-5; D is unresolved. Trimming left V 10 bases short and J 3 bases short, with 13 bases between. The germline V gene encodes CDR1 MNHEY and CDR2 SVGAGI. This CDR3 comprises 13 residues.

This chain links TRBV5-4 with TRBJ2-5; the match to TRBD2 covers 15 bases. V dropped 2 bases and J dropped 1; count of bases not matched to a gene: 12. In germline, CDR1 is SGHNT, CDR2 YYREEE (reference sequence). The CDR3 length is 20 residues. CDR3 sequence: CASSFYRTSGGAGSQETQYF. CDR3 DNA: TGTGCCAGCAGCTTCTACCGGACTAGCGGGGGGGCCGGTAGCCAAGAGACCCAGTACTTC.

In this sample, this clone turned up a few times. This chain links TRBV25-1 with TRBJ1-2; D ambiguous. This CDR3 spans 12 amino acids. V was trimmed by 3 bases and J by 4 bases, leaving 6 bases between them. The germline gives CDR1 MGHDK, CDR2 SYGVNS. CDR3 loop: CASSDSIYGYTF. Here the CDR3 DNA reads TGTGCCAGCAGTGATTCCATCTATGGCTACACCTTC.

The CDR3 DNA follows: TGTGCCAGCAGCCCCTCGGGGAGGTACGAGCAGTACTTC. It yields the protein CASSPSGRYEQYF. The chain is built from TRBV5-6 and TRBJ2-7, with a weak D call TRBD2 (6 bases). Germline CDR1 and CDR2: SGHDT and YYEEEE. The CDR3 has 13 residues. Trimming left V 4 bases short and J 4 bases short, with 12 bases between.